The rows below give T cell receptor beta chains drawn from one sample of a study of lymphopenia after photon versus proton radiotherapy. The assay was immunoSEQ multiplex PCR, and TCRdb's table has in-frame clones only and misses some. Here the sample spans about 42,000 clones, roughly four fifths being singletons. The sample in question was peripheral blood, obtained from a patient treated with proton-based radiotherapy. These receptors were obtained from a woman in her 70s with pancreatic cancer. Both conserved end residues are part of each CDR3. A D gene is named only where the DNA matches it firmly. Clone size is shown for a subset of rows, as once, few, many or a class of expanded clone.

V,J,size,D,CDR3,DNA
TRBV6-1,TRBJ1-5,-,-,CASSDWDATRQPQHF,TGTGCCAGCAGTGATTGGGACGCTACTCGTCAGCCCCAGCATTTT
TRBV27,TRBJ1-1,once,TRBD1,CASSLNRGRTEAFF,TGTGCCAGCAGTTTAAACAGGGGGCGCACTGAAGCTTTCTTT
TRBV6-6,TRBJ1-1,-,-,CASSYQGGMNTEAFF,TGTGCCAGCAGTTACCAAGGCGGGATGAACACTGAAGCTTTCTTT
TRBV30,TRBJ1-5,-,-,CAWSMSTGNQPQHF,TGTGCCTGGAGCATGTCTACAGGGAATCAGCCCCAGCATTTT
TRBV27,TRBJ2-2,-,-,CASSAASNTGELFF,TGTGCCAGCAGTGCGGCCTCGAACACCGGGGAGCTGTTTTTT
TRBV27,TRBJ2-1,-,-,CASSFLGLYNEQFF,TGTGCCAGCAGTTTCCTTGGACTCTACAATGAGCAGTTCTTC
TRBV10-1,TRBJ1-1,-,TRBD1,CASRNRGNTEAFF,TGCGCCAGCAGGAACAGGGGGAACACTGAAGCTTTCTTT
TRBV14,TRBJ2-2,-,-,CASTPGAATTGELFF,TGTGCCAGCACCCCCGGGGCAGCAACTACCGGGGAGCTGTTTTTT
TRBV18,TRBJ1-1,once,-,CASSPSEGMNTEAFF,TGTGCCAGCTCACCCTCAGAGGGGATGAACACTGAAGCTTTCTTT
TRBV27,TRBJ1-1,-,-,CASSLSVNTEAFF,TGTGCCAGCAGTTTATCTGTGAACACTGAAGCTTTCTTT
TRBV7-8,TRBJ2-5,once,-,CASSPSRAQETQYF,TGTGCCAGCAGCCCCTCGCGGGCCCAAGAGACCCAGTACTTC
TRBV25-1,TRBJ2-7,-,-,CASSDAPGPYEQYF,TGTGCCAGCAGTGACGCGCCCGGACCCTACGAGCAGTACTTC
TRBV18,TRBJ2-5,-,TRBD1,CASSPLGTGGSETQYF,TGTGCCAGCTCACCTCTCGGGACAGGGGGTTCTGAGACCCAGTACTTC
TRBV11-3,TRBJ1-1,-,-,CASSLLGGVVGGRTEAFF,TGTGCCAGCAGCTTACTTGGTGGGGTCGTCGGGGGAAGGACTGAAGCTTTCTTT
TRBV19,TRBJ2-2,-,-,CASRRSGNTGELFF,TGTGCCAGTAGACGTAGCGGGAACACCGGGGAGCTGTTTTTT
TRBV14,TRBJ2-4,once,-,CASRDIQYF,TGTGCCAGCAGGGACATTCAGTACTTC
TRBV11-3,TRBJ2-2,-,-,CASSFPDTGKNTGELFF,TGTGCCAGCAGCTTCCCTGACACCGGGAAGAACACCGGGGAGCTGTTTTTT
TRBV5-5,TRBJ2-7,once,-,CASSLSGYEQYF,TGTGCCAGCAGCCTATCGGGGTACGAGCAGTACTTC